These 13 T cell receptor beta chains came from one sample sequenced in a study of Graves' ophthalmopathy and Graves' hyperthyroidism. The sequenced template was RNA, covering the TCR beta CDR3 region. First-round RT-PCR with HTBI primers preceded a second-round multiplex PCR. TCRdb re-called the multiplex PCR reads with MiXCR, one entry per CDR3 protein. The repertoire includes 650,000 to 900,000 distinct CDR3 sequences, roughly 40% of them detected once, and roughly 45% sits in the top ten. The sequencing input was peripheral blood. These receptors all come from an adult man with Graves' ophthalmopathy.

The chain couples TRBV24-1 to TRBJ1-5; D gene uncertain. The CDR3 spans 12 residues. Germline CDR1 is KGHDR and CDR2 is SFDVKD. Trimming pared 5 bases from V and 11 bases from J, leaving 12 bases between. The chain's CDR3 is CATSGAAETQHF. The CDR3 nucleotides read TGTGCCACCAGTGGGGCAGCAGAGACCCAGCATTTT.

There are a few counts of this clonotype. The V call is TRBV2, the J call TRBJ2-7; a possible D gene is TRBD1 (5 bases). Between the trimmed V and J ends, which lost 5 bases and 7 bases, there was a span of 15 bases. Germline V CDR1 and CDR2: SNHLY, FYNNEI. The CDR3 runs 13 residues. CDR3 sequence (DNA): TGTGCCAGCAGTTTACAGGTTGGATGGGAGCAGTACTTC. Translated, it gives CASSLQVGWEQYF.

At least ten counts were recorded for this clonotype. The chain couples TRBV7-9 to TRBJ2-6; D is perhaps TRBD1 (6 bases). The V end lost 5 bases, the J end lost 2 bases, and 10 bases lay between the germline ends. In germline, CDR1 is SEHNR, CDR2 FQNEAQ (reference sequence). This CDR3 spans 15 amino acids. Here the CDR3 reads CASSVTGTGANVLTF. The CDR3 region has the DNA TGTGCCAGCAGCGTCACAGGGACTGGGGCCAACGTCCTGACTTTC.

In its sample, this clonotype was seen many times. This rearrangement joins TRBV29-1 to TRBJ1-2; D uncertain. With 7 bases removed from V and 3 bases from J, the gap between germline ends came to 12 bases. The CDR3 sequence is 12 residues long. The germline V gene has CDR1 SQVTM and CDR2 ANQGSEA. The CDR3 is CSAGKGDYGYTF. DNA for the CDR3: TGCAGCGCTGGAAAAGGAGACTATGGCTACACCTTC.

This chain joins TRBV10-3 and TRBJ1-2, with D perhaps TRBD1 (6 bases). Trimming pared 3 bases from V and 8 bases from J, leaving 10 bases between. Germline V lookup: CDR1 ENHRY, CDR2 SYGVKD. CDR3 length equals 12 residues. CDR3 in amino acids: CAISDRGGGYTF. The CDR3 nucleotides are TGTGCCATCAGTGATCGAGGGGGAGGCTACACCTTC.

V usage is TRBV6-6 and J usage is TRBJ1-4; a possible D gene is TRBD1 (5 bases). This CDR3 has 16 amino acids. Germline V CDR1 and CDR2: MNHNY, SVGAGI (reference sequence). The V gene lost 6 bases and the J gene lost 6 bases, with 20 bases spanning the gap. The CDR3 coding sequence is TGTGCCAGCAGCTCCGCTGGTGGGGGTTTGGATGAAAAACTGTTTTTT. Its translation is CASSSAGGGLDEKLFF.

This clonotype turned up a few times. The chain has TRBV12-3 or TRBV12-4 and TRBJ2-7; a weak D match, TRBD1 (6 bases). With 5 bases removed from V and 1 base from J, the gap between germline ends came to 12 bases. This CDR3 contains 14 residues. DNA of the CDR3: TGTGCCAGCAGTAGGACAGTAAAGTCCTACGAGCAGTACTTC. Protein product: CASSRTVKSYEQYF.

This clonotype was found many times. The chain couples TRBV24-1 to TRBJ1-5, with 9 bases lining up with TRBD1. Trimming removed 11 bases from V and 1 base from J; junction bases left unmatched: 8. The CDR3 has 15 amino acids. CDR1 and CDR2 (germline): KGHDR, SFDVKD. The CDR3 loop reads CASSRGQGSNQPQHF. CDR3 nucleotides: TGTGCCAGTAGTAGAGGACAGGGGAGCAATCAGCCCCAGCATTTT.

The chain links TRBV14 to TRBJ1-2, with D possibly matching TRBD1 (6 bases). CDR3 size: 15 residues. Trimming took off 6 bases at V and 6 bases at J, with 20 bases between the two ends. Germline V lookup: CDR1 SGHDN, CDR2 FVKESK. The CDR3 DNA follows: TGTGCCAGCAGTTTAGCCCGAAACGGGGGCGATGGCTACACCTTC. This codes for CASSLARNGGDGYTF.

This clonotype was recorded many times. The chain uses TRBV2 and TRBJ1-1; maybe TRBD1 (6 bases). This CDR3 has 13 amino acids. Looked up from germline, CDR1 is SNHLY and CDR2 is FYNNEI. The ends were cut back, 7 bases at V and 5 bases at J, with 14 bases in the middle. For the CDR3, the DNA is TGTGCCAGCAACCCACAGGGCCGTACTGAAGCTTTCTTT. This translates into CASNPQGRTEAFF.

Ten or more counts support this clonotype. The chain recombines TRBV6-1 with TRBJ1-6, with D perhaps TRBD1 (5 bases). With 2 bases removed from V and 7 bases from J, the gap between germline ends came to 18 bases. Germline values: CDR1 MNHNS, CDR2 SASEGT. There are 17 residues in the CDR3. The CDR3 nucleotides read TGTGCCAGCAGTGAAACCGATCAGGGACCTTGGAATTCACCCCTCCACTTT. This sequence encodes CASSETDQGPWNSPLHF.

V usage is TRBV7-3 and J usage is TRBJ2-7; D is unclear. CDR1 is SGHTA and CDR2 is FQGTGA in the germline V gene. The CDR3 is 13 amino acids. Trimming pared 7 bases from V and 2 bases from J, leaving 12 bases between. In DNA, the CDR3 is TGTGCCAGCACCCAGCGACCGGCCTACGAGCAGTACTTC. Translating it yields CASTQRPAYEQYF.

This clonotype was seen at least ten times. The V and J genes are TRBV10-2 and TRBJ1-1; a possible D gene is TRBD1 (6 bases). V lost 6 bases, J lost 5 bases, and 13 bases lay in between. The CDR3 runs to 13 residues. Germline V gene sequence: CDR1 WSHSY, CDR2 SAAADI. CDR3 DNA: TGCGCCAGCAGCCCTCAGGGGTATACTGAAGCTTTCTTT. It codes for CASSPQGYTEAFF.